The 30 T cell receptor beta chains reported below all come from one sample, sequenced in a study of cytomegalovirus exposure and HLA in healthy donors. Produced via immunoSEQ multiplex PCR; TCRdb's table is partial and in-frame only. Of around 250,000 clones detected, roughly 89% appear once; the ten largest clones hold 0.35% to 0.4%. Input material: PBMCs. These receptors were collected from a woman younger than 30 in good health and CMV-seronegative.

J is TRBJ2-3 and V is TRBV2; D call uncertain. The V end was cut by 10 bases, the J end by 2 bases, with 16 bases between. The CDR3 totals 14 residues. Germline V lookup: CDR1 SNHLY, CDR2 FYNNEI. The CDR3 bases are TGTGCCATCCCCCCGGGTGTGAACACAGATACGCAGTATTTT. It yields the protein CAIPPGVNTDTQYF. Based on the CDR3 plus reference TRBV2 and TRBJ2-3, the full variable domain is EPEVTQTPSHQVTQMGQEVILRCVPISNHLYFYWYRQILGQKVEFLVSFYNNEISEKSEIFDDQFSVERPDGSNFTLKIRSTKLEDSAMYFCAIPPGVNTDTQYFGPGTRLTVL.

The CDR3 region is CAVSRDRDYEQFF. For the CDR3, the DNA is TGTGCCGTTTCCCGGGACAGGGACTATGAGCAGTTCTTC. The chain employs TRBV27 and TRBJ2-1; 9 nucleotides line up with TRBD1. CDR1 and CDR2 from the germline V gene are MNHEY and SMNVEV (reference sequence). Trimming at V came to 11 bases and at J to 8 bases, leaving 10 bases not matched to a gene. The CDR3 consists of 13 residues.

The table lists this clone with a count of one. This rearrangement joins TRBV29-1 to TRBJ2-1; D unclear. CDR3 length: 12 residues. V lost 7 bases, J lost 7 bases, and 14 bases lay in between. Germline CDR1 and CDR2: SQVTM and ANQGSEA. CDR3 bases: TGCAGCGCTCTTGGCGGTGTGAATGAGCAGTTCTTC. Translating gives CSALGGVNEQFF.

The rearrangement links TRBV9 to TRBJ1-1, with TRBD1 identical over 9 bases. Germline lookup yields CDR1 SGDLS and CDR2 YYNGEE. The CDR3 has 13 amino acids. The junction had 5 bases not matched to a gene; V was cut back by 4 bases and J by 7 bases. The CDR3 is CASSPGQGREAFF. CDR3 nucleotides: TGTGCCAGCAGCCCAGGACAGGGGCGTGAAGCTTTCTTT.

The chain couples TRBV19 to TRBJ2-3, with 7 bases that match TRBD2. Losses at the gene ends were 6 bases for V and 3 bases for J; bases not matched to a gene: 6. The CDR3 is made up of 14 amino acids. Germline V gene lookup returns CDR1 LNHDA and CDR2 SQIVND (reference sequence). CDR3 in amino acids: CASRLASGTDTQYF. CDR3 DNA sequence: TGTGCCAGTAGACTAGCGTCTGGGACAGATACGCAGTATTTT.

Turning to this clone: The same CDR3 is also encoded by other DNA sequences in this sample. The V call is TRBV5-1, the J call TRBJ1-5; 8 positions match TRBD1. The trim removed 0 bases at V and 1 base at J, leaving 0 bases unmatched. Germline V gives CDR1 SGHRS, CDR2 YFSETQ. CDR3 length: 15 amino acids. The CDR3 here is CASSLAGGSNQPQHF. CDR3 sequence (DNA): TGCGCCAGCAGCTTGGCAGGGGGCAGCAATCAGCCCCAGCATTTT. The full variable domain, completed using reference TRBV5-1 and TRBJ1-5, is KAGVTQTPRYLIKTRGQQVTLSCSPISGHRSVSWYQQTPGQGLQFLFEYFSETQRNKGNFPGRFSGRQFSNSRSEMNVSTLELGDSALYLCASSLAGGSNQPQHFGDGTRLSIL.

The chain is built from TRBV10-1 and TRBJ1-1; D is possibly TRBD1 (6 bases). Germline V gene data show CDR1 as WNHNN and CDR2 as SYGVQD (reference sequence). The length of the CDR3 is 14 residues. V shed 8 bases and J shed 0 bases, with 13 bases lying between them. CDR3 nucleotides: TGCGCCAGCGCTCAGGGGCAGATGAACACTGAAGCTTTCTTT. Translated, it gives CASAQGQMNTEAFF.

Only one count was recorded for this clone. CDR3 sequence: CASSPRTGGYAGANVLTF. CDR3 nucleotide sequence: TGTGCCAGCAGCCCGAGGACAGGGGGCTACGCTGGGGCCAACGTCCTGACTTTC. V is TRBV7-8 and J is TRBJ2-6; the match to TRBD1 covers 11 bases. V dropped 5 bases and J dropped 2; count of bases not matched to a gene: 8. Per germline, CDR1 SGHVS and CDR2 FQNEAQ. The CDR3 totals 18 residues.

The chain uses TRBV2 and TRBJ2-7; the match to TRBD2 covers 11 bases. Germline V gene sequence: CDR1 SNHLY, CDR2 FYNNEI. With V trimmed by 6 bases and J by 4 bases, 8 bases remained unmatched. The CDR3 spans 15 residues. CDR3 nucleotide sequence: TGTGCCAGCAGGATTAGCGGGGGGGGCTTGTACGAGCAGTACTTC. Translation: CASRISGGGLYEQYF.

V is TRBV5-1 and J is TRBJ2-1, with TRBD2 identical over 13 bases. The CDR3 sequence is 17 residues long. Germline lookup yields CDR1 SGHRS and CDR2 YFSETQ. V lost 4 bases, J lost 0 bases, and 4 bases stayed unmatched. CDR3 amino acids: CASSRRLAGGSYNEQFF. The CDR3 coding sequence is TGCGCCAGCAGCAGAAGACTAGCGGGGGGCTCCTACAATGAGCAGTTCTTC.

The V call is TRBV28, the J call TRBJ2-1, with 11 positions matching TRBD2. Germline V gene lookup returns CDR1 MDHEN and CDR2 SYDVKM. The CDR3 spans 18 residues. V lost 2 bases, J lost 9 bases, and 15 bases stayed unmatched. This CDR3 reads CASSLLFEASGGQGEQFF. CDR3 coding DNA: TGTGCCAGCAGTTTACTTTTTGAGGCTAGCGGGGGGCAGGGTGAGCAGTTCTTC.

The chain links TRBV2 to TRBJ2-3; D unclear. V lost 6 bases and J lost 4, with 11 bases in between. The CDR3 consists of 13 residues. The germline CDR1 and CDR2 sequences are SNHLY and FYNNEI. The CDR3 sequence: CASRLWAADTQYF. In DNA, the CDR3 is TGTGCCAGCAGGCTGTGGGCTGCAGATACGCAGTATTTT. Complete variable domain (other parts from reference TRBV2 and TRBJ2-3): EPEVTQTPSHQVTQMGQEVILRCVPISNHLYFYWYRQILGQKVEFLVSFYNNEISEKSEIFDDQFSVERPDGSNFTLKIRSTKLEDSAMYFCASRLWAADTQYFGPGTRLTVL.

The chain recombines TRBV25-1 with TRBJ1-6; no definite D call. CDR1 MGHDK and CDR2 SYGVNS come from the germline V gene. Trimming pared 8 bases from V and 0 bases from J, leaving 11 bases between. This CDR3 has 15 residues. CDR3 region: CASSAEVSYNSPLHF. The CDR3 DNA follows: TGTGCCAGCTCCGCCGAGGTCTCCTATAATTCACCCCTCCACTTT.

J is TRBJ1-5 and V is TRBV19, with TRBD1 as a possible D gene (6 bases). Germline V lookup: CDR1 LNHDA, CDR2 SQIVND (reference sequence). The CDR3 covers 15 residues. Trimming left V 6 bases short and J 0 bases short, with 12 bases between. Here the CDR3 DNA reads TGTGCCAGTAGACCACAGGGACATAGCAATCAGCCCCAGCATTTT. This gives the protein CASRPQGHSNQPQHF.

The gene calls are TRBV5-1 and TRBJ1-2, with D perhaps matching TRBD1 (6 bases). The CDR3 totals 15 residues. V lost 0 bases and J lost 6, with 15 bases in between. Germline CDR1 is SGHRS and CDR2 is YFSETQ. The CDR3 sequence: CASSLDRAGGNGYTF. In nucleotides, the CDR3 is TGCGCCAGCAGCTTGGACAGGGCGGGTGGGAATGGCTACACCTTC.

The genes are TRBV10-3 and TRBJ1-4; possible D gene TRBD1, 6 bases. V lost 6 bases and J 1 base, leaving 9 bases between the germline ends. The germline CDR1 and CDR2 sequences are ENHRY and SYGVKD. The CDR3 contains 14 residues. CDR3 coding DNA: TGTGCCATCAGCTCGACAGGAACTAATGAAAAACTGTTTTTT. Its translation: CAISSTGTNEKLFF.

V gene TRBV27 combines with J gene TRBJ2-2; D call uncertain. The V end was cut by 9 bases, the J end by 7 bases, with 6 bases between. The CDR3 totals 10 residues. Germline CDR1 reads MNHEY; CDR2 reads SMNVEV (reference sequence). In DNA, the CDR3 is TGTGCCAGTTTCGGCGGGGAGCTGTTTTTT. Translated: CASFGGELFF.

A few counts support this clone. V is TRBV6-5 and J is TRBJ1-5, with 8 bases identical to TRBD1. The CDR3 length is 15 residues. V gave up 1 base and J gave up 5 bases; unmatched junction bases: 4. The germline CDR1 and CDR2 sequences are MNHEY and SVGAGI. The CDR3 is CASSYLATGDQPQHF. The CDR3 region has the DNA TGTGCCAGCAGTTACTTAGCGACAGGGGATCAGCCCCAGCATTTT.

This clone was seen a few times. The V call is TRBV5-1, the J call TRBJ2-7, with D possibly being TRBD1 (6 bases). CDR1 and CDR2 (germline): SGHRS, YFSETQ. Trimming cost V 3 bases and J 3 bases, with 16 bases left between them. The CDR3 covers 15 residues. The CDR3 sequence: CASSSEGDTYYEQYF. For the CDR3, the DNA is TGCGCCAGCAGCTCAGAAGGGGACACCTACTACGAGCAGTACTTC.

V usage is TRBV29-1 and J usage is TRBJ2-1; perhaps TRBD1 as D (6 bases). V lost 5 bases and J lost 6, with 14 bases in between. Germline CDR1 reads SQVTM; CDR2 reads ANQGSEA. CDR3 size: 13 residues. CDR3 residues: CSVSGEGVNEQFF. Written as DNA, the CDR3 is TGCAGCGTTTCAGGGGAAGGGGTCAATGAGCAGTTCTTC.

This sequence joins TRBV21-1 and TRBJ2-7; the DNA was not used to check the table's D call, TRBD2. TRBV21-1 is annotated as a pseudogene. The CDR3 totals 15 residues. DNA of the CDR3: TGTGCCAGCTCCACTCTAGACCCCCCGACCTACGAGCAGTACGTC. It is translated as CASSTLDPPTYEQYV.

The chain recombines TRBV4-3 with TRBJ2-7, with D possibly matching TRBD1 (5 bases). In germline, CDR1 is LGHNA, CDR2 YSLEER. The length of the CDR3 is 16 residues. V was clipped by 0 bases and J by 0 bases, with 12 bases between them. The CDR3 bases are TGCGCCAGCAGCCAAGATAAGGACATTAGCTCCTACGAGCAGTACTTC. This translates into CASSQDKDISSYEQYF.

The chain employs TRBV2 and TRBJ2-4; TRBD2 matches at 7 bases. CDR3 length: 16 residues. Unmatched junction bases numbered 10, after V lost 8 bases and J lost 0 bases. Germline CDR1 reads SNHLY; CDR2 reads FYNNEI. The CDR3 region has the DNA TGTGCCAGCGGACGGGGGGTGTTGCTAGCCAAAAACATTCAGTACTTC. Its translation: CASGRGVLLAKNIQYF.

This chain uses TRBV28 with TRBJ2-3; a possible D gene is TRBD2 (6 bases). This CDR3 region has 15 residues. Germline CDR1 and CDR2: MDHEN and SYDVKM. Trimming pared 3 bases from V and 4 bases from J, leaving 14 bases between. CDR3 nucleotides: TGTGCCAGCAGTTTCGGGAGCTTGGGAGCAGATACGCAGTATTTT. Protein product: CASSFGSLGADTQYF.

This chain joins TRBV27 and TRBJ1-1; 9 bases are shared with TRBD1. Germline V gene data show CDR1 as MNHEY and CDR2 as SMNVEV (reference sequence). V lost 5 bases, J lost 3 bases, and 7 bases stayed unmatched. This CDR3 is built from 15 residues. CDR3 sequence reads: CASSPWTGEYTEAFF. DNA of the CDR3: TGTGCCAGCAGTCCCTGGACAGGGGAATACACTGAAGCTTTCTTT.

This clone was seen a single time. This sequence joins TRBV28 and TRBJ2-2; 8 positions agree with TRBD1. V gave up 5 bases and J gave up 5 bases; unmatched junction bases: 7. Germline V gene sequence: CDR1 MDHEN, CDR2 SYDVKM. The CDR3 is made up of 15 amino acids. The CDR3: CASSLQGAQTGELFF. The CDR3 coding sequence is TGTGCCAGCAGTCTGCAGGGGGCGCAGACCGGGGAGCTGTTTTTT.

The gene calls are TRBV6-5 and TRBJ1-1; 7 bases are a match to TRBD1. In germline, CDR1 is MNHEY, CDR2 SVGAGI. V lost 0 bases and J lost 2; bases outside the gene matches: 3. The CDR3 totals 15 residues. The CDR3 nucleotides are TGTGCCAGCAGTTACTCGTCAGGGGGAAACACTGAAGCTTTCTTT. Translating it yields CASSYSSGGNTEAFF.

The chain links TRBV6-5 to TRBJ2-3, with 7 bases identical to TRBD2. Trimming cost V 5 bases and J 5 bases; bases outside gene matches: 10. The CDR3 loop spans 15 amino acids. The germline gives CDR1 MNHEY, CDR2 SVGAGI. CDR3 DNA sequence: TGTGCCAGCAGTGCCCTTGGGGGGGGAGGAGATACGCAGTATTTT. Encoded protein: CASSALGGGGDTQYF.

The J gene is TRBJ1-5, the V gene TRBV7-9, with D perhaps matching TRBD1 (6 bases). Germline V gives CDR1 SEHNR, CDR2 FQNEAQ (reference sequence). V gave up 5 bases and J gave up 0 bases, with 17 bases separating them. The CDR3 totals 17 residues. CDR3 in amino acids: CASSPGWGHNSNQPQHF. The CDR3 nucleotides read TGTGCCAGCAGCCCAGGATGGGGACACAATAGCAATCAGCCCCAGCATTTT.

The chain employs TRBV6-5 and TRBJ1-4; TRBD1 aligns across 7 bases. The junction had 7 bases not matched to a gene; V was cut back by 6 bases and J by 3 bases. The germline V gene encodes CDR1 MNHEY and CDR2 SVGAGI. This CDR3 is built from 15 residues. The CDR3 spells CASSITRGPNEKLFF. The DNA of the CDR3 is TGTGCCAGCAGCATTACGAGGGGGCCTAATGAAAAACTGTTTTTT.